The 4 T cell receptor beta chains in this list originate from one sample, sequenced in a study of early T cells in non-severe SARS-CoV-2 infection. TCRdb re-analysed the 5' RACE reads in MiXCR, keeping a single row per CDR3 protein. The sample shows more than 85,000 distinct CDR3 sequences, around 13% of them seen only once. The sample comprised whole blood. The receptors originated from an adult who was a healthcare worker with PCR-confirmed SARS-CoV-2 infection or an uninfected control (not recorded which).

The CDR3 here is CASSYQTGGIYGYTF. DNA for the CDR3: TGTGCCAGCAGTTACCAGACAGGGGGGATTTATGGCTACACCTTC. The chain uses TRBV28 and TRBJ1-2, with TRBD1 matching over 9 bases. CDR1 and CDR2 (germline): MDHEN, SYDVKM. The CDR3 totals 15 residues. V trimming: 4 bases; J trimming: 5 bases; junction bases outside the gene matches: 8.

This clonotype was detected only a few times. The rearrangement joins TRBV19 to TRBJ1-2; D is possibly TRBD1 (5 bases). V was shortened by 10 bases and J by 1 base, with 10 bases between the two germline ends. Germline CDR1 is LNHDA and CDR2 is SQIVND (reference sequence). CDR3 length equals 12 residues. The CDR3, as DNA: TGTGCCACTACGGGACTTAACTATGGCTACACCTTC. This encodes CATTGLNYGYTF.

This clonotype was seen more than once but under ten times. The chain couples TRBV20-1 to TRBJ2-3, with 9 bases lining up with TRBD2. Trimming cost V 4 bases and J 2 bases; bases outside gene matches: 10. Germline V gives CDR1 DFQATT, CDR2 SNEGSKA (reference sequence). There are 16 residues in the CDR3. CDR3 loop: CSATDYSGSNTDTQYF. CDR3 DNA sequence: TGCAGTGCTACCGATTATAGCGGGAGCAACACAGATACGCAGTATTTT.

In this sample, this clonotype turned up many times. In DNA, the CDR3 is TGTGCCAGCAGCTTAGCCCGACTGATAACCGGGGAGCTGTTTTTT. Amino acids: CASSLARLITGELFF. The chain is built from TRBV7-8 and TRBJ2-2; no reliable D call. Trimming shortened V by 0 bases and J by 5 bases, and 10 bases separated the two germline ends. Germline V CDR1 and CDR2: SGHVS, FQNEAQ. CDR3 length equals 15 residues. Full variable domain (outside the CDR3, taken from reference TRBV7-8 and TRBJ2-2): GAGVSQSPRYKVAKRGQDVALRCDPISGHVSLFWYQQALGQGPEFLTYFQNEAQLDKSGLPSDRFFAERPEGSVSTLKIQRTQQEDSAVYLCASSLARLITGELFFGEGSRLTVL.